The 24 T cell receptor beta chains listed next were all sequenced from one sample in a study of cytomegalovirus exposure and HLA in healthy donors (dated by TCRdb to the late 2010s). Library construction relied on the immunoSEQ multiplex PCR assay. A mixture of 60 forward primers for TCR Vbeta segments and 13 reverse primers for TCR Jbeta segments was used in the multiplex PCR. TCRdb stores this immuneACCESS table with in-frame sequences only. Part of the clones is absent; in the studies checked, under half of the shortfall reflects unresolved V genes, and no reason is known for the rest. The sample records approximately 170,000 clones, 70% to 75% of which are singletons. The ten largest make up approximately 5% of the sample. Sequencing was done on a sample of PBMCs. The receptors come from a man in his thirties or forties in good health and CMV-seropositive.

The gene calls are TRBV6-4 and TRBJ2-1, with D maybe TRBD2 (6 bases). The CDR3 contains 14 residues. The germline gives CDR1 MRHNA, CDR2 SNTAGT. V lost 6 bases and J 5 bases, leaving 14 bases between the germline ends. The CDR3 DNA reads TGTGCCAGCAGATTAGTTAGCGGACACAATGAGCAGTTCTTC. Translated, it gives CASRLVSGHNEQFF.

The chain links TRBV28 to TRBJ2-7, with D possibly being TRBD1 (6 bases). V was shortened by 4 bases and J by 8 bases, with 18 bases between the two germline ends. CDR3 length: 14 residues. Germline values: CDR1 MDHEN, CDR2 SYDVKM. CDR3 in DNA: TGTGCCAGCAGTTCGCCCCGGGACACCGTAAAGCAGTACTTC. Its translation is CASSSPRDTVKQYF.

The V gene is TRBV27, the J gene TRBJ2-1, with TRBD2 identical over 11 bases. The CDR3 consists of 18 residues. The ends lost 3 bases at V and 0 bases at J; junction bases unmatched: 7. Germline lookup yields CDR1 MNHEY and CDR2 SMNVEV (reference sequence). CDR3 sequence reads: CASSFRLAGSLSYNEQFF. CDR3 DNA: TGTGCCAGCAGTTTTAGACTAGCGGGGTCTCTCTCCTACAATGAGCAGTTCTTC.

This chain links TRBV6-1 with TRBJ1-4, with 10 nucleotides matching TRBD1. Per the germline V gene, CDR1 is MNHNS and CDR2 is SASEGT. V lost 6 bases, J lost 3 bases, and 4 bases stayed unmatched. The CDR3 runs to 15 residues. CDR3 residues: CASRRDRGPNEKLFF. CDR3 nucleotides: TGTGCCAGCAGGCGGGACAGGGGCCCTAATGAAAAACTGTTTTTT.

The chain combines TRBV4-3 with TRBJ1-1; 12 bases fit TRBD1. The CDR3 extends over 17 amino acids. V dropped 4 bases and J dropped 6; count of bases not matched to a gene: 12. Germline-derived CDR1 and CDR2 are LGHNA and YSLEER. As DNA, the CDR3 is TGCGCCAGCAGCCCACGCCTGGGACAGGGGGCGACCGCTGAAGCTTTCTTT. This codes for CASSPRLGQGATAEAFF.

This sequence joins TRBV28 and TRBJ2-6; a weak D match, TRBD2 (5 bases). There are 16 residues in the CDR3. Germline V gives CDR1 MDHEN, CDR2 SYDVKM. Trimming left V 0 bases short and J 0 bases short, with 6 bases between. CDR3 amino acids: CASSLWGSSGANVLTF. As DNA, the CDR3 is TGTGCCAGCAGTTTATGGGGGAGCTCTGGGGCCAACGTCCTGACTTTC. Variable domain in full (rest from reference TRBV28 and TRBJ2-6): DVKVTQSSRYLVKRTGEKVFLECVQDMDHENMFWYRQDPGLGLRLIYFSYDVKMKEKGDIPEGYSVSREKKERFSLILESASTNQTSMYLCASSLWGSSGANVLTFGAGSRLTVL.

This chain connects TRBV18 to TRBJ1-2; 7 nucleotides agree with TRBD1. CDR3 length: 13 amino acids. Germline loops: CDR1 KGHSH, CDR2 LQKENI. V lost 3 bases, J lost 6 bases, and 4 bases stayed unmatched. The CDR3 DNA follows: TGTGCCAGCTCACCGACCAGGGGGGATGGCTACACCTTC. Amino acid sequence: CASSPTRGDGYTF.

V and J are TRBV27 and TRBJ1-1; D gene ambiguous. Trimming left V 0 bases short and J 0 bases short, with 8 bases between. CDR3 length: 15 amino acids. CDR1 and CDR2 from the germline V gene are MNHEY and SMNVEV (reference sequence). CDR3 region: CASSLSQFMNTEAFF. The DNA for the CDR3 is TGTGCCAGCAGTTTATCCCAGTTTATGAACACTGAAGCTTTCTTT.

The chain links TRBV7-3 to TRBJ2-3; 8 positions match TRBD2. Unmatched junction bases numbered 5, after V lost 1 base and J lost 5 bases. Per the germline V gene, CDR1 is SGHTA and CDR2 is FQGTGA. CDR3 length: 15 residues. The CDR3 loop reads CASSLIGGGGDTQYF. CDR3 DNA: TGTGCCAGCAGCTTAATCGGGGGGGGCGGAGATACGCAGTATTTT.

This chain links TRBV4-2 with TRBJ2-1; 14 nucleotides agree with TRBD2. The ends lost 1 base at V and 0 bases at J; junction bases unmatched: 5. The CDR3 contains 19 residues. Germline V gene sequence: CDR1 LGHNA, CDR2 YNFKEQ. CDR3 amino acids: CASSQGGTSGGRSYNEQFF. DNA for the CDR3: TGTGCCAGCAGCCAAGGTGGGACTAGCGGGGGCCGCTCCTACAATGAGCAGTTCTTC.

The CDR3 sequence is CASSLTSTDTQYF. For the CDR3, the DNA is TGTGCCAGCAGCTTGACTTCCACAGATACGCAGTATTTT. The rearrangement joins TRBV5-6 to TRBJ2-3; unclear D gene. In germline, CDR1 is SGHDT, CDR2 YYEEEE. This CDR3 is 13 amino acids long. Trimming removed 1 base from V and 2 bases from J, with 5 bases in between.

The rearrangement uses TRBV5-1 and TRBJ2-7; TRBD2 matches 7 bases. Germline V lookup: CDR1 SGHRS, CDR2 YFSETQ. The CDR3 has 13 residues. After removal of 0 bases from V and 4 bases from J, the junction contained 1 base not matched to a gene. The CDR3 DNA is TGCGCCAGCAGCTTGGGGACTAGGTACGAGCAGTACTTC. Amino acids: CASSLGTRYEQYF.

The chain uses TRBV5-1 and TRBJ2-7; 9 bases agree with TRBD2. Germline loops: CDR1 SGHRS, CDR2 YFSETQ. The CDR3 contains 16 residues. Trimming removed 1 base from V and 1 base from J; junction bases left unmatched: 6. CDR3 coding DNA: TGCGCCAGCAGCTTGCGGGCGGGAGGGCTTTCCTACGAGCAGTACTTC. Translating it yields CASSLRAGGLSYEQYF.

The J gene is TRBJ1-1, the V gene TRBV14; D may be TRBD1 (6 bases). Trimming removed 4 bases from V and 1 base from J, with 10 bases in between. The CDR3 extends over 14 amino acids. Germline CDR1 and CDR2: SGHDN and FVKESK. The CDR3 DNA is TGTGCCAGCAGCCCGGGACACTCGAACACTGAAGCTTTCTTT. As protein: CASSPGHSNTEAFF. Using reference TRBV14 and TRBJ1-1 for the parts outside the CDR3, the full variable domain is EAGVTQFPSHSVIEKGQTVTLRCDPISGHDNLYWYRRVMGKEIKFLLHFVKESKQDESGMPNNRFLAERTGGTYSTLKVQPAELEDSGVYFCASSPGHSNTEAFFGQGTRLTVV.

This clone has more than one count but fewer than ten. The rearrangement joins TRBV27 to TRBJ1-2; D perhaps matches TRBD1 (5 bases). Germline assignment: CDR1 MNHEY and CDR2 SMNVEV (reference sequence). Trimming cost V 5 bases and J 8 bases, with 18 bases left between them. The CDR3 extends over 14 amino acids. CDR3 nucleotides: TGTGCCAGCAGTCTCACCCAGGGTAGTGGCGGCTACACCTTC. Translated, it gives CASSLTQGSGGYTF.

This rearrangement joins TRBV14 to TRBJ2-1; tentatively, D is TRBD2 (5 bases). Deletions cut 4 bases from V and 4 bases from J, with 17 bases between. Germline assignment: CDR1 SGHDN and CDR2 FVKESK. The CDR3 loop spans 16 amino acids. CDR3 nucleotide sequence: TGTGCCAGCAGCCTTACCGTACGCGGGCGGTACAATGAGCAGTTCTTC. This sequence encodes CASSLTVRGRYNEQFF.

The J gene is TRBJ2-7, the V gene TRBV27, with TRBD1 matching over 7 bases. Trimming took 4 bases from V and 0 from J; bases not matched to a gene: 6. Germline CDR1 MNHEY, CDR2 SMNVEV (reference sequence). The CDR3 has 15 residues. Written as DNA, the CDR3 is TGTGCCAGCAGTTGGTCGACAGGGCGCTCCTACGAGCAGTACTTC. Protein sequence: CASSWSTGRSYEQYF.

The J gene is TRBJ1-2, the V gene TRBV7-8; TRBD1 might be the D (5 bases). From germline, CDR1 is SGHVS and CDR2 FQNEAQ. Trimming took 5 bases from V and 4 from J, leaving 14 bases between them. This CDR3 comprises 14 residues. This chain's CDR3 is CASSPGGGPYGYTF. Here the CDR3 DNA reads TGTGCCAGCAGCCCGGGGGGGGGACCCTATGGCTACACCTTC.

The V call is TRBV4-3, the J call TRBJ1-5; D is ambiguous. Germline V gene data show CDR1 as LGHNA and CDR2 as YSLEER. The V end was cut by 0 bases, the J end by 5 bases, with 5 bases between. This CDR3 spans 13 amino acids. The CDR3 DNA follows: TGCGCCAGCAGCCAAGATCGGGATCAGCCCCAGCATTTT. Translation gives CASSQDRDQPQHF.

The chain recombines TRBV23-1 with TRBJ2-2; D gene uncertain. TRBV23-1 is an ORF for which the function is uncertain. The CDR3 covers 15 residues. V was clipped by 9 bases and J by 1 base, with 15 bases between them. The CDR3 loop reads CASRVVLQNTGELFF. CDR3 in DNA: TGCGCCAGTCGAGTCGTGCTTCAGAACACCGGGGAGCTGTTTTTT.

The chain employs TRBV5-1 and TRBJ1-3, with D unclear. Per the germline V gene, CDR1 is SGHRS and CDR2 is YFSETQ. CDR3 length: 11 residues. Deletions cut 0 bases from V and 8 bases from J, with 3 bases between. CDR3 DNA sequence: TGCGCCAGCAGCTTGGCCGACACCATATATTTT. It specifies CASSLADTIYF.

V usage is TRBV9 and J usage is TRBJ2-3, with D possibly matching TRBD2 (5 bases). CDR1 is SGDLS and CDR2 is YYNGEE in the germline V gene. CDR3 length: 17 residues. The V end lost 0 bases, the J end lost 2 bases, and 16 bases lay between the germline ends. The CDR3 is CASSVVEGSLPTDTQYF. CDR3 nucleotides: TGTGCCAGCAGCGTAGTCGAGGGTTCTCTACCCACAGATACGCAGTATTTT.

This sequence joins TRBV7-3 and TRBJ1-2; 10 bases line up with TRBD1. J was trimmed by 10 bases and V by 0 bases; bases with no gene match: 2. Per germline, CDR1 SGHTA and CDR2 FQGTGA. The CDR3 loop spans 13 amino acids. CDR3: CASSLTTGGFYTF. DNA of the CDR3: TGTGCCAGCAGCTTAACGACAGGGGGCTTCTACACCTTC.

This clone was counted only a few times. The identical CDR3 is also encoded by other nucleotide sequences in the sample. This chain links TRBV7-3 with TRBJ2-3; D is unresolved. CDR1 SGHTA and CDR2 FQGTGA come from the germline V gene. The CDR3 covers 14 residues. Trimming stripped 2 bases from V and 2 bases from J, with 8 bases between. CDR3: CASSLGLSTDTQYF. As DNA, the CDR3 is TGTGCCAGCAGCTTAGGGCTTTCCACAGATACGCAGTATTTT. The entire variable domain, with the rest obtained from reference TRBV7-3 and TRBJ2-3, is as follows: GAGVSQTPSNKVTEKGKYVELRCDPISGHTALYWYRQSLGQGPEFLIYFQGTGAADDSGLPNDRFFAVRPEGSVSTLKIQRTERGDSAVYLCASSLGLSTDTQYFGPGTRLTVL.